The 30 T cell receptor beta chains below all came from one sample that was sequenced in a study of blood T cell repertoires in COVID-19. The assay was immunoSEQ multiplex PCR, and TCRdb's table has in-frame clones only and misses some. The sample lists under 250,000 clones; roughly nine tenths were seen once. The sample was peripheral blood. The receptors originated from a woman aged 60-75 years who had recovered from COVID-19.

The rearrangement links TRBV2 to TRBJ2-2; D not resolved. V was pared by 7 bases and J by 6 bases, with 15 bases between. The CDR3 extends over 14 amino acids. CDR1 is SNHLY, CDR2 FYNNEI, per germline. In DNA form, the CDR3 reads TGTGCCAGCACCTTAGAGGCAGCTGCCGGGGAGCTGTTTTTT. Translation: CASTLEAAAGELFF.

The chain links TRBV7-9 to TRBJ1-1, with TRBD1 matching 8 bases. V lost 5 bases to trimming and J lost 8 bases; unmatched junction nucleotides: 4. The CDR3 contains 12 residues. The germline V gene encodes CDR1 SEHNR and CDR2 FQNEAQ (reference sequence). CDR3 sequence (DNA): TGTGCCAGCAGCGGTGACAGGGGAGAAGCTTTCTTT. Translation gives CASSGDRGEAFF.

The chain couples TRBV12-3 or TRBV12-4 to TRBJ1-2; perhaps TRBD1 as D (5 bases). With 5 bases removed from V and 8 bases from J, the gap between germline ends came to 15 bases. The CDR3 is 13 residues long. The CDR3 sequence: CASSRQTLRGYTF. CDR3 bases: TGTGCCAGCAGTCGACAGACCCTGCGAGGCTACACCTTC.

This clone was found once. The CDR3, as DNA: TGTGCCAGCAGTCCCCGGGACAGGGGGTTCGTCGCTGAAGCTTTCTTT. This gives the protein CASSPRDRGFVAEAFF. The rearrangement joins TRBV27 to TRBJ1-1; 11 nucleotides line up with TRBD1. Germline CDR1 reads MNHEY; CDR2 reads SMNVEV (reference sequence). There are 16 residues in the CDR3. Losses at the gene ends were 5 bases for V and 6 bases for J; bases not matched to a gene: 11.

CDR3 region: CASSGRGYLNGYEQFF. The DNA of the CDR3 is TGTGCCAGCAGCGGTAGAGGGTACCTTAATGGGTATGAGCAGTTCTTC. The chain couples TRBV7-2 to TRBJ2-1, with D tentatively TRBD2 (5 bases). CDR3 size: 16 residues. V shed 5 bases and J shed 8 bases, with 22 bases lying between them. Germline values: CDR1 SGHTA, CDR2 FQGNSA.

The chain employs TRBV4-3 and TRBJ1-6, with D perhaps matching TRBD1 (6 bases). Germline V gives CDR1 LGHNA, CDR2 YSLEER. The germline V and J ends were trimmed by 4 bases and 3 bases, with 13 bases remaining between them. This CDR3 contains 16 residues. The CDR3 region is CASSRSTGLYNSPLHF. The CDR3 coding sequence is TGCGCCAGCAGCCGATCCACAGGGCTCTATAATTCACCCCTCCACTTT.

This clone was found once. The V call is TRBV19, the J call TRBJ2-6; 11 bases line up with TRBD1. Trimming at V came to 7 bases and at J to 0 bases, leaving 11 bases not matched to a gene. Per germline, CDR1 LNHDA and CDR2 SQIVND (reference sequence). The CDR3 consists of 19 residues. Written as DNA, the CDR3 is TGTGCCAGTAATCCAGGCCCGGGACAGGGGGGCTCTGGGGCCAACGTCCTGACTTTC. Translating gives CASNPGPGQGGSGANVLTF.

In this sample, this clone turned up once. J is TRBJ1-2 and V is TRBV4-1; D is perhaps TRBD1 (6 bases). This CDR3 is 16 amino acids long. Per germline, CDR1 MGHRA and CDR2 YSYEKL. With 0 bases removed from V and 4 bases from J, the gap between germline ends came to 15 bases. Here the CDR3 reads CASSQDTTGHIYGYTF. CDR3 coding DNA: TGCGCCAGCAGCCAAGATACTACAGGGCATATCTATGGCTACACCTTC.

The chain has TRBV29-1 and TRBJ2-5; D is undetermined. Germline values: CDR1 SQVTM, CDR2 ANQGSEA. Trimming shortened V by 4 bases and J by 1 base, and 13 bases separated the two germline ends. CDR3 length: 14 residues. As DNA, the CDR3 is TGCAGCGTTGTTTTCGTGTCGGTCCAAGAGACCCAGTACTTC. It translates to CSVVFVSVQETQYF.

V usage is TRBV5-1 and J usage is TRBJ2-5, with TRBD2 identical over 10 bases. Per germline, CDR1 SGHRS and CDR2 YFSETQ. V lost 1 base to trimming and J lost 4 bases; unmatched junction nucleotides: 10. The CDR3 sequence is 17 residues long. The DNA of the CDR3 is TGCGCCAGCAGCTTGAATAGCGGGGGGTCCCAAGGAGAGACCCAGTACTTC. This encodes CASSLNSGGSQGETQYF. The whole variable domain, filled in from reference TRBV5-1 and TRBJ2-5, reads KAGVTQTPRYLIKTRGQQVTLSCSPISGHRSVSWYQQTPGQGLQFLFEYFSETQRNKGNFPGRFSGRQFSNSRSEMNVSTLELGDSALYLCASSLNSGGSQGETQYFGPGTRLLVL.

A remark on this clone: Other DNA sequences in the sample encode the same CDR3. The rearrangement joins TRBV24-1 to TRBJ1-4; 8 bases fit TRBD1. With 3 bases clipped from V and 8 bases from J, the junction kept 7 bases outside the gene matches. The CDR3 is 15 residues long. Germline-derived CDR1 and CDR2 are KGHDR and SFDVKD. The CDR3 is CATSDPGTGGEKLFF. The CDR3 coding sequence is TGTGCCACCAGTGATCCCGGGACAGGTGGCGAAAAACTGTTTTTT.

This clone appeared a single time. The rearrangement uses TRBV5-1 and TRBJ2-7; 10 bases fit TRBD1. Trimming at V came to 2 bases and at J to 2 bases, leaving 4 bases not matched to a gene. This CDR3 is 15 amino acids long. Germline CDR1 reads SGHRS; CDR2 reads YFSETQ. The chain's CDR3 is CASSFLGQGPYEQYF. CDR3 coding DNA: TGCGCCAGCAGCTTCCTGGGACAGGGGCCCTACGAGCAGTACTTC.

Here the CDR3 reads CASSPPSGYGNTIYF. CDR3 DNA sequence: TGTGCCAGCTCACCACCTTCAGGGTACGGAAACACCATATATTTT. The rearrangement links TRBV18 to TRBJ1-3; TRBD1 is a possible D gene (5 bases). The CDR3 sequence is 15 residues long. V was trimmed by 0 bases and J by 4 bases, leaving 10 bases between them. The V gene's germline CDR1 is KGHSH and CDR2 LQKENI.

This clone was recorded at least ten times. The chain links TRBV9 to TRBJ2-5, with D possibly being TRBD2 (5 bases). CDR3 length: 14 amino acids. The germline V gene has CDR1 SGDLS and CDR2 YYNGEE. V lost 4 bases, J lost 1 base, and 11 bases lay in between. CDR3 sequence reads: CASSSDGVQETQYF. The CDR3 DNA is TGTGCCAGCAGCAGCGACGGGGTCCAAGAGACCCAGTACTTC.

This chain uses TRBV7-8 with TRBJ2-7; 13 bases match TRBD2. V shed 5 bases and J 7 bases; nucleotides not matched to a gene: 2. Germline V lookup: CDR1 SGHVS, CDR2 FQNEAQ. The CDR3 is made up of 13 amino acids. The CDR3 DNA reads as TGTGCCAGCAGCCCGGGACTAGCGGGGGAGCAGTACTTC. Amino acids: CASSPGLAGEQYF.

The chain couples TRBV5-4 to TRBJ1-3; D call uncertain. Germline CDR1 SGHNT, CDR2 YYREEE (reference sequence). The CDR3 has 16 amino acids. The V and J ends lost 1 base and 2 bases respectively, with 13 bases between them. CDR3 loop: CASSLYSGSTGNTIYF. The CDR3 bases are TGTGCCAGCAGCTTGTATTCGGGATCCACTGGAAACACCATATATTTT.

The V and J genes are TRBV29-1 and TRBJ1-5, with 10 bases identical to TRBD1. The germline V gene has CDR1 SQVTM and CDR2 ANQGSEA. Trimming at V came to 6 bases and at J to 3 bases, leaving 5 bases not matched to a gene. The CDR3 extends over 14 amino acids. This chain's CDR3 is CSVRQGAVNQPQHF. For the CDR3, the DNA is TGCAGCGTGAGACAGGGGGCCGTCAATCAGCCCCAGCATTTT.

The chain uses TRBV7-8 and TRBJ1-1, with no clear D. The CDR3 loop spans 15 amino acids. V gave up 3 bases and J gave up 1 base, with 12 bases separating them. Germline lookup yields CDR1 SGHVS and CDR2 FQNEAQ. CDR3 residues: CASSFGRVQNTEAFF. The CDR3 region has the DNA TGTGCCAGCAGCTTCGGTCGGGTACAGAACACTGAAGCTTTCTTT.

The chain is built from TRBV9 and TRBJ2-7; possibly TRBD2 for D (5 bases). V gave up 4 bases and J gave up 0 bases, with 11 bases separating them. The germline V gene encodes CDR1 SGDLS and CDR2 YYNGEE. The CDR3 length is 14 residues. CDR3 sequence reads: CASSPRTDSYEQYF. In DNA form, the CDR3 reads TGTGCCAGCAGCCCACGGACTGACTCCTACGAGCAGTACTTC.

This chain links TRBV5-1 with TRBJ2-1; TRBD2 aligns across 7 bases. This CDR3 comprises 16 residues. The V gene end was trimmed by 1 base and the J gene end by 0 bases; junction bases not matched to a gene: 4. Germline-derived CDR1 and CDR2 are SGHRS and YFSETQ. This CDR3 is CASSLLGGVSYNEQFF. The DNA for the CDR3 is TGCGCCAGCAGCTTGCTTGGGGGGGTCTCCTACAATGAGCAGTTCTTC.

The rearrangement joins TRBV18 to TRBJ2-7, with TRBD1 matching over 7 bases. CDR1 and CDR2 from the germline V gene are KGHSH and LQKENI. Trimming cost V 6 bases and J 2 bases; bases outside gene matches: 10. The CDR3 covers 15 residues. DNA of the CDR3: TGTGCCAGCTCTCCGTTGACAGGGATCGCCTACGAGCAGTACTTC. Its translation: CASSPLTGIAYEQYF.

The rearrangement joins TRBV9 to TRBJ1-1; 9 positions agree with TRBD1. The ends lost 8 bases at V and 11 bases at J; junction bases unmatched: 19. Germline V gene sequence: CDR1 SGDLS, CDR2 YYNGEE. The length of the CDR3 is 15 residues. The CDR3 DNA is TGTGCCAGTCGAGAAGGGCCCACAGGGGGCCGGTGGGCTTTCTTT. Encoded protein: CASREGPTGGRWAFF.

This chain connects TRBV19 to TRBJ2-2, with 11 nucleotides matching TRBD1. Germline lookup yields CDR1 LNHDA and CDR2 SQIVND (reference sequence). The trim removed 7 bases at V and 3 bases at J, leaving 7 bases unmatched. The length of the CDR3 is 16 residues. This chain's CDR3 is CASNPRTGGDTGELFF. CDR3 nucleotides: TGTGCCAGTAACCCCCGGACAGGGGGCGACACCGGGGAGCTGTTTTTT.

The CDR3 is CASSIDPNQRLNTEAFF. In DNA form, the CDR3 reads TGTGCCAGTAGTATAGATCCTAACCAGCGTCTGAACACTGAAGCTTTCTTT. This chain uses TRBV19 with TRBJ1-1, with no clear D. Between the trimmed V and J ends, which lost 0 bases and 0 bases, there was a span of 14 bases. This CDR3 has 17 residues. The V gene's germline CDR1 is LNHDA and CDR2 SQIVND (reference sequence).

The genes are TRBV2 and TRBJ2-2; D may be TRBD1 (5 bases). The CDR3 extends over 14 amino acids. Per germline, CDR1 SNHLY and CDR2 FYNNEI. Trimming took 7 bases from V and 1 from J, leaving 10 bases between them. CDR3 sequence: CASTGARNTGELFF. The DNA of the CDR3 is TGTGCCAGCACTGGGGCCCGGAACACCGGGGAGCTGTTTTTT. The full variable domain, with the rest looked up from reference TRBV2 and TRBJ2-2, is EPEVTQTPSHQVTQMGQEVILRCVPISNHLYFYWYRQILGQKVEFLVSFYNNEISEKSEIFDDQFSVERPDGSNFTLKIRSTKLEDSAMYFCASTGARNTGELFFGEGSRLTVL.

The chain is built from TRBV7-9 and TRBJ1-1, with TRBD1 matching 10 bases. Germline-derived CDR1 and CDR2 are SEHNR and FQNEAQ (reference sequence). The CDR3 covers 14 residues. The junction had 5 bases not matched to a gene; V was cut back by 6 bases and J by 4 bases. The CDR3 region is CASRKTGGLTEAFF. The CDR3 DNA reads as TGTGCCAGCAGAAAGACAGGGGGCCTCACTGAAGCTTTCTTT.

CDR3 amino acids: CASSFVTSTDTQYF. In DNA form, the CDR3 reads TGTGCCAGCAGTTTCGTAACTAGCACAGATACGCAGTATTTT. The J gene is TRBJ2-3, the V gene TRBV6-5; D not certain. V lost 4 bases and J lost 0, with 8 bases in between. The CDR3 has 14 residues. In germline, CDR1 is MNHEY, CDR2 SVGAGI.

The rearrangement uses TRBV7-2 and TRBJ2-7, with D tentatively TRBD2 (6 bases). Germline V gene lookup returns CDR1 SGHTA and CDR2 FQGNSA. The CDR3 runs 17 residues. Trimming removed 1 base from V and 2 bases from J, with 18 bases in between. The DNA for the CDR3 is TGTGCCAGCAGCTTAGTTTGGTTGCGGAGGGAAGCCTACGAGCAGTACTTC. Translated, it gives CASSLVWLRREAYEQYF.

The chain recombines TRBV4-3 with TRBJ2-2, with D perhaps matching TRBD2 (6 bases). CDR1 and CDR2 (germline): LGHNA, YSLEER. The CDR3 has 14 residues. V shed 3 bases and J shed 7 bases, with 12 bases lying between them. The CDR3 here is CASSQVGGGGELFF. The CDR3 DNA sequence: TGCGCCAGCAGCCAGGTGGGAGGCGGCGGGGAGCTGTTTTTT.

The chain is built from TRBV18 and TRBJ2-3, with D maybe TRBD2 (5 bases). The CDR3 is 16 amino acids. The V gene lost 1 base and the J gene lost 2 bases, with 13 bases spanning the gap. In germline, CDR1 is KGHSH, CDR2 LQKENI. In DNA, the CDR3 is TGTGCCAGCTCACCACTCCAGCGGAGGAACACAGATACGCAGTATTTT. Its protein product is CASSPLQRRNTDTQYF.